This T cell receptor beta chain emerged from a study of cytomegalovirus exposure and HLA in healthy donors. Study-wide context: About 200 million T cells yielded under 130 million unique TCR beta sequences in earlier analysis. Some 85 million unique TCRs from HLA-typed donors were held in an early data release. Regarding the study as a whole: Accounts indicate the classifier identified cytomegalovirus status with strong specificity and sensitivity.

Trimming removed 5 bases from V and 8 bases from J; junction bases left unmatched: 10. The CDR3 is made up of 15 amino acids. Germline V gene sequence: CDR1 SGHTA, CDR2 FQGTGA. In the case of this clone: Its antigen is unknown.

The PCR ran on 60 Vbeta and 13 Jbeta primers. Source study methods: It was a later analysis that counted about 80 million unique TCR beta chains, of which approximately 9.9 million were shared. Sequencing was performed with immunoSEQ multiplex PCR; in TCRdb, only in-frame clones are kept and a portion is missing. D and trimming were read from the DNA, whereas the V and J calls and clone size are those reported in that table. The sample carries 100,000 to 150,000 clones, 70% to 90% recorded once. This clonotype was sampled from a man younger than 30 in good health and CMV-seropositive. The V call is TRBV7-3, the J call TRBJ1-2; TRBD1 agrees at 11 bases. Sequencing input: PBMCs. The chain's CDR3 is CASSEQDRGLSGYTF. CDR3 DNA sequence: TGTGCCAGCAGCGAGCAGGACAGGGGGCTTAGCGGCTACACCTTC.